This T cell receptor (beta chain) emerged from a study of T cell responses to AZD1222 COVID-19 vaccine. V lost 3 bases and J 2 bases, leaving 13 bases between the germline ends. Germline V gene data show CDR1 as DFQATT and CDR2 as SNEGSKA (reference sequence). The CDR3 covers 14 residues. The protocol was immunoSEQ multiplex PCR, while the TCRdb copy is restricted to in-frame clones and leaves out a portion. The table lists 30,000 to 50,000 clones, 88% of them singletons. The sequence was obtained from an adult who received the MenACWY meningococcal vaccine as a control. The source material was peripheral blood, sampled 28 days after the second dose of the MenACWY control vaccine. The chain joins TRBV20-1 to TRBJ1-1; possible D gene TRBD1, 6 bases. The chain's CDR3 is CSASSRTVNTEAFF. DNA for the CDR3: TGCAGTGCTAGTAGTAGGACAGTCAACACTGAAGCTTTCTTT.